This TCR beta chain was identified during a study of blood T cells in healthy people across ages. Trimming shortened V by 7 bases and J by 7 bases, and 13 bases separated the two germline ends. The CDR3 totals 11 residues. Germline V gene lookup returns CDR1 SQVTM and CDR2 ANQGSEA. The use of a sample-barcoded 5' primer and a J-beta primer mix characterized a second PCR of 7 to 11 cycles. Each CDR3 protein gets one entry after TCRdb re-called the 5' RACE reads with MiXCR. The data show more than 450,000 distinct CDR3 sequences, with 27% seen just once and about 3.3% held by the top ten. These data were also filed under a second study, of T cells of mothers and their children.

The source material was blood. The sequence derives from a boy younger than 10 in good health. This chain connects TRBV29-1 to TRBJ1-1, with D unclear. DNA of the CDR3: TGCAGCGCCGAGGACGGGTATGAAGCTTTCTTT. Its protein product is CSAEDGYEAFF.